Listed here are 15 T cell receptor beta chains from one sample, sequenced in a study of blood T cell repertoires in COVID-19. Repertoires were generated with immunoSEQ multiplex PCR, while TCRdb's copy carries only in-frame clones and drops some. This table has tens of thousands of clones, under 70% appearing once. The specimen was peripheral blood. These receptors all stem from a woman between 70 and 85 years old with acute or convalescent COVID-19.

The J gene is TRBJ2-1, the V gene TRBV30; 11 bases line up with TRBD2. Trimming removed 8 bases from V and 10 bases from J; junction bases left unmatched: 10. CDR3 length: 13 amino acids. Germline CDR1 is GTSNPN and CDR2 is SVGIG (reference sequence). The CDR3 DNA follows: TGTGCCCGCGACCAGGTAGCGGGAGGGGAGCAGTTCTTC. As protein: CARDQVAGGEQFF.

The sample holds a few counts of this clone. The rearrangement joins TRBV6-2 or TRBV6-3 to TRBJ1-1; a weak D match, TRBD1 (5 bases). CDR1 is MNHEY and CDR2 is SVGEGT in the germline V gene. The CDR3 consists of 15 residues. The V end lost 2 bases, the J end lost 10 bases, and 20 bases lay between the germline ends. The CDR3 protein is CASSYPTQGSLGAFF. DNA of the CDR3: TGTGCCAGCAGTTACCCGACCCAGGGTAGTCTGGGAGCTTTCTTT.

This chain joins TRBV7-6 and TRBJ2-3, with TRBD2 identical over 12 bases. CDR3 size: 16 residues. Germline lookup yields CDR1 SGHVS and CDR2 FNYEAQ. V gave up 1 base and J gave up 5 bases; unmatched junction bases: 4. The CDR3 spells CASSLGLAGGQDTQYF. CDR3 nucleotide sequence: TGTGCCAGCAGCTTAGGGCTAGCGGGGGGGCAAGATACGCAGTATTTT.

The chain links TRBV10-3 to TRBJ2-2; 8 nucleotides align to TRBD1. Germline CDR1 ENHRY, CDR2 SYGVKD. The CDR3 is made up of 15 amino acids. V dropped 6 bases and J dropped 0; count of bases not matched to a gene: 3. CDR3 DNA sequence: TGTGCCATCAGCCGACAGGGGCCGAACACCGGGGAGCTGTTTTTT. Protein sequence: CAISRQGPNTGELFF.

V is TRBV6-5 and J is TRBJ2-5, with 7 bases aligning to TRBD1. From germline, CDR1 is MNHEY and CDR2 SVGAGI. Trimming cost V 6 bases and J 5 bases; bases outside gene matches: 6. There are 13 residues in the CDR3. As DNA, the CDR3 is TGTGCCAGCAGGGTCGGGACAGAGGAGACCCAGTACTTC. Its protein product is CASRVGTEETQYF.

This clone occurred a few times. The rearrangement uses TRBV7-8 and TRBJ2-1, with 9 positions matching TRBD2. The CDR3 spans 16 residues. V was clipped by 5 bases and J by 4 bases; unmatched bases: 9. Germline V gene data show CDR1 as SGHVS and CDR2 as FQNEAQ. The CDR3 DNA follows: TGTGCCAGCAGCCTAAGCGGGGGGTTTCAATACAATGAGCAGTTCTTC. Translating gives CASSLSGGFQYNEQFF.

The chain employs TRBV6-6 and TRBJ1-2; the match to TRBD1 covers 9 bases. The junction had 22 bases not matched to a gene; V was cut back by 7 bases and J by 7 bases. This CDR3 region has 18 residues. The V gene's germline CDR1 is MNHNY and CDR2 SVGAGI (reference sequence). The DNA for the CDR3 is TGTGCCAGCATTCGAAAACCGGGACAGGGAGCCATCTTGGGTGGCTACACCTTC. The encoded protein is CASIRKPGQGAILGGYTF.

This clone was seen a handful of times. The chain has TRBV6-5 and TRBJ1-6, with D possibly being TRBD1 (5 bases). The CDR3 has 15 amino acids. The V end was cut by 0 bases, the J end by 9 bases, with 12 bases between. Germline V CDR1 and CDR2: MNHEY, SVGAGI. CDR3 sequence: CASSYSREGLSPLHF. CDR3 nucleotide sequence: TGTGCCAGCAGTTACTCCAGGGAGGGCCTTTCACCCCTCCACTTT.

This clone is medium-sized by share. The V and J genes are TRBV6-2 or TRBV6-3 and TRBJ2-6; D not certain. The CDR3 totals 16 residues. Between the trimmed V and J ends, which lost 2 bases and 0 bases, there was a span of 8 bases. From germline, CDR1 is MNHEY and CDR2 SVGEGT. The CDR3 here is CASSYISVSGANVLTF. The CDR3 DNA sequence: TGTGCCAGCAGTTACATCAGCGTCTCTGGGGCCAACGTCCTGACTTTC.

V and J are TRBV2 and TRBJ1-1, with D possibly matching TRBD1 (6 bases). V lost 4 bases and J lost 1, with 13 bases in between. From germline, CDR1 is SNHLY and CDR2 FYNNEI. The CDR3 has 15 amino acids. The CDR3 loop reads CASSVGQIKNTEAFF. CDR3 nucleotide sequence: TGTGCCAGCAGTGTGGGACAAATCAAGAACACTGAAGCTTTCTTT.

This chain uses TRBV6-5 with TRBJ1-1; 7 bases line up with TRBD1. CDR1 and CDR2 (germline): MNHEY, SVGAGI. After removal of 5 bases from V and 5 bases from J, the junction contained 8 bases not matched to a gene. CDR3 size: 14 residues. CDR3 nucleotide sequence: TGTGCCAGCAGTCAAACAGGGGTTGGAACTGAAGCTTTCTTT. Translation: CASSQTGVGTEAFF.

Worth noting for this clone: One junction end does not reproduce the germline sequence, and a read error may be involved. V usage is TRBV7-6 and J usage is TRBJ1-6; 9 bases are a match to TRBD1. The CDR3 is 16 residues long. From germline, CDR1 is SGHVS and CDR2 FNYEAQ. Here the CDR3 reads CASSRDRASSNSPLHF. The CDR3 bases are TGTGCCAGCAGCCGGGACAGGGCCTCCTCTAATTCACCCCTCCACTTT.

This clone occurred once. The DNA of the CDR3 is TGTGCCAGTATGAAGGGGGCGGTTACCTATGGCTACACCTTC. Its translation: CASMKGAVTYGYTF. This chain uses TRBV28 with TRBJ1-2, with 7 positions matching TRBD1. This CDR3 region has 14 residues. J lost 4 bases, V lost 9 bases, and 11 bases had no gene match. Germline CDR1 MDHEN, CDR2 SYDVKM.

This clone was seen a few times. V is TRBV12-3 or TRBV12-4 and J is TRBJ2-1, with D possibly TRBD1 on 5 matching bases. Trimming cost V 6 bases and J 9 bases, with 15 bases left between them. The CDR3 length is 13 residues. The CDR3 DNA is TGTGCCAGCAGACGACAGCTAGAGGCTGAGCAGTTCTTC. Amino acid sequence: CASRRQLEAEQFF.

The chain is built from TRBV7-2 and TRBJ2-3, with 12 bases identical to TRBD2. After removal of 1 base from V and 6 bases from J, the junction contained 11 bases not matched to a gene. The length of the CDR3 is 18 residues. Looked up from germline, CDR1 is SGHTA and CDR2 is FQGNSA. The DNA for the CDR3 is TGTGCCAGCAGCTTAGTAGGGCTAGCGGGAGGGTTCTTCGATACGCAGTATTTT. It translates to CASSLVGLAGGFFDTQYF.